Listed here is a single T cell receptor beta chain. The sample belongs to a study of T-cell memory formation after mild COVID-19. TCRdb passed the 5' RACE reads through MiXCR, listing each CDR3 protein once. The sample gives roughly 350,000 distinct CDR3 sequences, 25% to 30% of which show up once; 13% is in the top ten. The CDR3 extends over 14 amino acids. CDR1 DFQATT and CDR2 SNEGSKA come from the germline V gene (reference sequence). V was clipped by 1 base and J by 6 bases, with 16 bases between them. This sequence was found in an adult woman who had mild COVID-19 (a few samples of this study predate the infection). Cell type and time point are not known. The rearrangement joins TRBV20-1 to TRBJ2-7, with a tentative D call TRBD2 (5 bases). Input material: PBMCs or a T cell subset sorted from them (not recorded which). The CDR3 region has the DNA TGCAGTGCTAGAGTTTACCGGGAAAAAGGCGAGCAGTACTTC. Translating it yields CSARVYREKGEQYF.